Listed below are T cell receptor beta chains from one sample, sequenced in a study of CD8+CD57+ T cells in acquired aplastic anemia. TCRdb independently ran MiXCR on the reads; one entry per CDR3 protein. This sample carries over 35,000 distinct CDR3 sequences, 65% to 70% of them seen once, and the ten largest clones take less than 25%. The sample was sorted CD4+, CD8+, or CD8+CD57+ T cells (not recorded which) from PBMCs. Receptors were obtained from a human donor in good health, serving as a control. Each CDR3 is given with its conserved first and last residue. D genes are given only for firm matches. The size entry is marked missing in some rows and otherwise reads once, few, many or a size class.

CASSLEHRRDRGKVGSYEQYF	TGTGCCAGCAGCTTAGAGCACCGGAGGGACAGGGGAAAGGTAGGCTCCTACGAGCAGTACTTC	TRBV11-2	TRBJ2-7	TRBD1	NA
CASIPPTGHSGNTIYF	TGTGCCAGTATCCCGCCGACAGGGCACTCTGGAAACACCATATATTTT	TRBV19	TRBJ1-3	TRBD1	NA
CATSDMGTNTRYF	TGTGCCACCAGTGATATGGGGACGAATACGCGGTATTTT	TRBV24-1	TRBJ2-3	NA	NA
CASSPGPGNTIYF	TGTGCCAGCAGTCCCGGACCGGGAAACACCATATATTTT	TRBV6-1	TRBJ1-3	NA	NA
CASRSDGGNTGELFF	TGTGCCAGCAGATCGGACGGCGGTAACACCGGGGAGCTGTTTTTT	TRBV7-6	TRBJ2-2	NA	once
CSAQLGQETQYF	TGCAGTGCCCAACTAGGCCAAGAGACCCAGTACTTC	TRBV20-1	TRBJ2-5	NA	NA
CASSDGTSHSSYNEQFF	TGCGCCAGCAGTGACGGGACTAGTCATAGCTCCTACAATGAGCAGTTCTTC	TRBV10-2	TRBJ2-1	TRBD2	NA
CASSKRPYEQYF	TGTGCCAGCAGCAAACGGCCCTACGAGCAGTACTTC	TRBV7-2	TRBJ2-7	NA	NA
CASSSGPRYEQYF	TGTGCCAGCAGCTCTGGGCCTCGATACGAGCAGTACTTC	TRBV2	TRBJ2-7	NA	NA
CSAKGVEKLFF	TGCAGTGCTAAGGGGGTTGAAAAACTGTTTTTT	TRBV20-1	TRBJ1-4	NA	NA
CASSRARGTHGDEQYF	TGTGCCAGCAGCCGAGCACGTGGGACTCATGGGGACGAGCAGTACTTC	TRBV9	TRBJ2-7	NA	NA
CASSLVVGDGFRETQYF	TGTGCCAGCAGCTTAGTCGTGGGGGACGGATTCCGTGAGACCCAGTACTTC	TRBV11-2	TRBJ2-5	NA	NA
CASSPPGHQNQPQHF	TGTGCCAGCAGCCCTCCGGGACACCAAAATCAGCCCCAGCATTTT	TRBV7-2	TRBJ1-5	NA	NA
CATVGPSHTGELFF	TGTGCCACCGTAGGACCCTCACACACCGGGGAGCTGTTTTTT	TRBV19	TRBJ2-2	NA	NA
CASSDDRGLYGCTF	TGTGCCAGCAGTGATGACAGGGGATTATATGGCTGCACCTTC	TRBV25-1	TRBJ1-2	TRBD1	NA
CATSRDHSQIYEQYF	TGTGCCACCAGCAGGGACCACTCCCAGATCTACGAGCAGTACTTC	TRBV15	TRBJ2-7	NA	once
CATSVSPSETQYF	TGTGCCACCAGTGTAAGCCCGTCAGAGACCCAGTACTTC	TRBV24-1	TRBJ2-5	NA	once
CASSSGVHEQYF	TGTGCCAGCAGCTCAGGGGTCCACGAGCAGTACTTC	TRBV7-2	TRBJ2-7	NA	NA
CASSQDSSGPGNTIYF	TGCGCCAGCAGCCAAGATTCGTCAGGGCCTGGAAACACCATATATTTT	TRBV4-3	TRBJ1-3	NA	NA
CATSDYRGESQYF	TGTGCCACCAGTGACTACAGGGGTGAGAGCCAGTACTTC	TRBV24-1	TRBJ2-5	TRBD1	NA
CASSLYGPYEQYF	TGTGCCAGCAGCTTATACGGGCCCTACGAGCAGTACTTC	TRBV7-3	TRBJ2-7	NA	NA
CASSPTGWNNEQFF	TGCGCCAGCAGCCCGACGGGGTGGAACAATGAGCAGTTCTTC	TRBV5-1	TRBJ2-1	NA	NA
CASSVLAGESTDTQYF	TGTGCCAGCAGTGTGCTAGCGGGAGAATCAACAGATACGCAGTATTTT	TRBV27	TRBJ2-3	TRBD2	NA
CASRRVSAGANEQFF	TGTGCCAGCAGAAGAGTGTCGGCTGGGGCTAATGAGCAGTTCTTC	TRBV25-1	TRBJ2-1	NA	NA
CASSVGGVAGEETQYF	TGTGCCAGCAGCGTAGGCGGGGTAGCGGGGGAAGAGACCCAGTACTTC	TRBV9	TRBJ2-5	TRBD2	NA
CASSSTTGINQPQHF	TGTGCCAGCAGCTCTACGACAGGAATTAATCAGCCCCAGCATTTT	TRBV7-2	TRBJ1-5	NA	NA
CSVRTGGSPETQYF	TGCAGCGTTCGGACCGGGGGGTCCCCAGAGACCCAGTACTTC	TRBV29-1	TRBJ2-5	TRBD2	once
CSASSGGWGQPQHF	TGCAGTGCTAGTTCAGGGGGTTGGGGTCAGCCCCAGCATTTT	TRBV20-1	TRBJ1-5	TRBD1	NA
CSIRDNNEKLFF	TGCAGCATCCGGGACAATAATGAAAAACTGTTTTTT	TRBV29-1	TRBJ1-4	NA	NA
CASSSSGEKLFF	TGTGCCAGCAGCTCCAGTGGGGAAAAACTGTTTTTT	TRBV9	TRBJ1-4	NA	NA
CASSLEGQGRAEAFF	TGTGCCAGCAGCTTAGAGGGCCAGGGGCGCGCTGAAGCTTTCTTT	TRBV13	TRBJ1-1	NA	few
CASSDRQSDNSPLHF	TGCGCCAGCAGTGACCGACAGTCAGATAATTCACCCCTCCACTTT	TRBV10-2	TRBJ1-6	NA	NA
CSVEDQSGSIYEQFF	TGCAGCGTTGAAGATCAGAGCGGGAGCATCTATGAGCAGTTCTTC	TRBV29-1	TRBJ2-1	TRBD2	NA
CAISRMGQGPYEQYF	TGTGCCATCAGCCGTATGGGACAGGGGCCTTACGAGCAGTACTTC	TRBV10-3	TRBJ2-7	TRBD1	NA
CASSVGTGDNEQFF	TGTGCCAGCAGTGTCGGGACAGGGGACAATGAGCAGTTCTTC	TRBV25-1	TRBJ2-1	TRBD1	NA
CASSPRTGEKLFF	TGTGCCAGCAGCCCTCGGACGGGAGAAAAACTGTTTTTT	TRBV7-2	TRBJ1-4	NA	NA
CASSPGVPDTQYF	TGCGCCAGCAGTCCAGGGGTTCCAGATACGCAGTATTTT	TRBV10-1	TRBJ2-3	NA	NA
CASSFGPGELFF	TGTGCCAGCAGCTTCGGCCCCGGGGAGCTGTTTTTT	TRBV5-6	TRBJ2-2	NA	many
CASSEPSSGANVLTF	TGTGCCAGCAGTGAACCAAGTTCTGGGGCCAACGTCCTGACTTTC	TRBV25-1	TRBJ2-6	NA	few
CATSQGSNQPQHF	TGTGCCACCAGTCAGGGTAGCAATCAGCCCCAGCATTTT	TRBV24-1	TRBJ1-5	NA	once
CASSLDQTNTGELFF	TGTGCCAGCAGCTTGGACCAGACGAACACCGGGGAGCTGTTTTTT	TRBV5-4	TRBJ2-2	NA	many
CASSEDGYNEQFF	TGTGCCAGCAGTGAAGACGGATACAATGAGCAGTTCTTC	TRBV2	TRBJ2-1	NA	NA
CASSEGVQDTQYF	TGTGCCAGCAGTGAGGGGGTCCAAGATACGCAGTATTTT	TRBV2	TRBJ2-3	NA	NA
CATTQQGNTGYTF	TGTGCCACCACCCAACAGGGTAACACCGGCTACACCTTC	TRBV7-9	TRBJ1-2	NA	NA
CASSLYGVAKTEAFF	TGTGCCAGCAGCTTGTACGGAGTCGCGAAGACTGAAGCTTTCTTT	TRBV5-4	TRBJ1-1	NA	NA
CASKAYHRGGYEQYF	TGTGCCAGCAAAGCTTACCACAGAGGTGGCTACGAGCAGTACTTC	TRBV28	TRBJ2-7	NA	NA
CATMAGGFTDTQYF	TGTGCCACCATGGCAGGGGGGTTCACAGATACGCAGTATTTT	TRBV24-1	TRBJ2-3	NA	NA
CSVVRQDGQFF	TGCAGCGTTGTACGGCAGGATGGGCAGTTCTTC	TRBV29-1	TRBJ2-1	NA	NA
CAWGHVNTEAFF	TGTGCCTGGGGACACGTAAACACTGAAGCTTTCTTT	TRBV30	TRBJ1-1	NA	few
CASHLAPQETQYF	TGTGCCAGCCACCTAGCTCCCCAAGAGACCCAGTACTTC	TRBV7-9	TRBJ2-5	NA	NA